What follows are 22 T cell receptor beta chains derived from one specimen sequenced in a study of cytomegalovirus exposure and HLA in healthy donors. Primers included in the PCR were 60 Vbeta and 13 Jbeta primers. Sequencing used immunoSEQ multiplex PCR; TCRdb keeps in-frame clones, though not all of them. The sample includes some 71,000 clones, around 70% of them seen just once. Material: PBMCs. These receptors were taken from a woman aged 25 to 39 in good health and CMV-seropositive.

The chain is built from TRBV29-1 and TRBJ2-5; unclear D gene. Trimming removed 1 base from V and 2 bases from J, with 14 bases in between. Germline-derived CDR1 and CDR2 are SQVTM and ANQGSEA. This CDR3 region has 15 residues. In DNA, the CDR3 is TGCAGCGTTGAAGGCCTAACAGATGAACAAGAGACCCAGTACTTC. Protein product: CSVEGLTDEQETQYF.

This clone was counted a single time. The rearrangement joins TRBV6-5 to TRBJ1-5; 7 bases are a match to TRBD1. The CDR3 is 13 amino acids. The trim removed 7 bases at V and 3 bases at J, leaving 3 bases unmatched. CDR1 is MNHEY and CDR2 is SVGAGI in the germline V gene. The DNA of the CDR3 is TGTGCCAGCATGGGACAGCCCAATCAGCCCCAGCATTTT. Translating it yields CASMGQPNQPQHF.

This clone occurred a few times. This rearrangement joins TRBV5-5 to TRBJ1-1; a possible D gene is TRBD1 (6 bases). Germline V gene lookup returns CDR1 SGHKS and CDR2 YYEKEE (reference sequence). There are 12 residues in the CDR3. V dropped 3 bases and J dropped 11 bases, with 14 bases sitting between them. The CDR3 is CASSSSHRGAFF. CDR3 DNA sequence: TGTGCCAGCAGCTCATCCCATAGGGGGGCTTTCTTT.

This chain connects TRBV29-1 to TRBJ2-7, with 12 positions matching TRBD1. Trimming at V came to 5 bases and at J to 2 bases, leaving 7 bases not matched to a gene. The germline CDR1 and CDR2 sequences are SQVTM and ANQGSEA. The CDR3 contains 15 residues. The CDR3 loop is CSVRDRGPLTYEQYF. CDR3 nucleotides: TGCAGCGTTAGGGACAGGGGGCCTTTGACCTACGAGCAGTACTTC.

The gene calls are TRBV4-3 and TRBJ2-1; no clear D gene. The germline CDR1 and CDR2 sequences are LGHNA and YSLEER. The CDR3 totals 16 residues. Trimming cost V 0 bases and J 0 bases, with 9 bases left between them. CDR3 nucleotides: TGCGCCAGCAGCCAAGAGAGCCTGAGCTCCTACAATGAGCAGTTCTTC. The encoded protein is CASSQESLSSYNEQFF.

This clone was observed once. The chain links TRBV27 to TRBJ1-4; TRBD1 agrees at 8 bases. In germline, CDR1 is MNHEY, CDR2 SMNVEV (reference sequence). Trimming took 5 bases from V and 7 from J; bases not matched to a gene: 9. CDR3 length: 15 residues. The CDR3 region has the DNA TGTGCCAGCAGTACCTATATCGACAGGGGTGAAAAACTGTTTTTT. Translation: CASSTYIDRGEKLFF.

The rearrangement links TRBV11-2 to TRBJ1-5; D unclear. The germline CDR1 and CDR2 sequences are SGHAT and FQNNGV. This CDR3 region has 15 residues. V was cut by 3 bases and J by 3 bases, with 12 bases left in between. The CDR3 sequence: CASSFDGRPNQPQHF. The CDR3 DNA reads as TGTGCCAGCAGCTTTGATGGCAGGCCCAATCAGCCCCAGCATTTT.

The chain joins TRBV2 to TRBJ1-1; possible D gene TRBD1, 5 bases. V was cut by 3 bases and J by 4 bases, with 18 bases left in between. The CDR3 loop spans 16 amino acids. The germline V gene encodes CDR1 SNHLY and CDR2 FYNNEI. This CDR3 is CASSDGVGGEFTEAFF. DNA for the CDR3: TGTGCCAGCAGTGACGGCGTGGGGGGTGAATTCACTGAAGCTTTCTTT.

The rearrangement links TRBV5-6 to TRBJ2-7; 8 bases align to TRBD2. This CDR3 has 14 residues. The V segment lost 4 bases and the J segment 1 base; nucleotides outside the gene matches: 4. Germline CDR1 is SGHDT and CDR2 is YYEEEE. The CDR3 DNA reads as TGTGCCAGCAGCACAGGACTAGCTTCCTACGAGCAGTACTTC. Its translation: CASSTGLASYEQYF.

The chain has TRBV28 and TRBJ1-2; D remains ambiguous. The CDR3 runs to 13 residues. Germline CDR1 reads MDHEN; CDR2 reads SYDVKM. The ends were cut back, 6 bases at V and 1 base at J, with 9 bases in the middle. Written as DNA, the CDR3 is TGTGCCAGCAGCCTACAGCTTAACTATGGCTACACCTTC. Translating it yields CASSLQLNYGYTF.

The V gene is TRBV6-1, the J gene TRBJ1-5; possible D gene TRBD1, 6 bases. The V gene lost 4 bases and the J gene lost 5 bases, with 15 bases spanning the gap. The CDR3 covers 15 residues. Germline lookup yields CDR1 MNHNS and CDR2 SASEGT. CDR3 region: CASSVRTASDQPQHF. The CDR3 coding sequence is TGTGCCAGCAGTGTGAGGACAGCCTCTGATCAGCCCCAGCATTTT.

V usage is TRBV28 and J usage is TRBJ1-2, with 7 bases lining up with TRBD1. Germline V gene sequence: CDR1 MDHEN, CDR2 SYDVKM. V shed 1 base, J shed 6 bases, and the junction held 2 bases outside the gene matches. CDR3 length: 13 residues. CDR3 DNA: TGTGCCAGCAGTTTATCCAGGGGGAATGGCTACACCTTC. Amino acid sequence: CASSLSRGNGYTF.

The J gene is TRBJ2-7, the V gene TRBV9, with 12 bases identical to TRBD2. Looked up from germline, CDR1 is SGDLS and CDR2 is YYNGEE. J gave up 2 bases and V 3 bases, and 0 bases lay outside the gene matches. The CDR3 is 14 amino acids. CDR3 loop: CASSGTSGTYEQYF. The CDR3 nucleotides read TGTGCCAGCAGCGGGACTAGCGGGACCTACGAGCAGTACTTC.

The chain employs TRBV6-5 and TRBJ2-5, with TRBD2 matching 11 bases. The CDR3 has 16 amino acids. Germline CDR1 and CDR2: MNHEY and SVGAGI. With 6 bases clipped from V and 2 bases from J, the junction kept 8 bases outside the gene matches. CDR3 coding DNA: TGTGCCAGCAGGTACACTAGCGGGAGTTTACAAGAGACCCAGTACTTC. Translated, it gives CASRYTSGSLQETQYF.

This clone showed up just once. The V and J genes are TRBV6-5 and TRBJ1-2; unclear D gene. This CDR3 contains 12 residues. Trimming took off 8 bases at V and 0 bases at J, with 7 bases between the two ends. Germline V gene sequence: CDR1 MNHEY, CDR2 SVGAGI. The CDR3 sequence is CASSQANYGYTF. Here the CDR3 DNA reads TGTGCCAGCTCTCAGGCTAACTATGGCTACACCTTC.

This sequence joins TRBV9 and TRBJ1-1; no reliable D call. The CDR3 extends over 13 amino acids. Germline V gene sequence: CDR1 SGDLS, CDR2 YYNGEE. V gave up 0 bases and J gave up 5 bases, with 8 bases separating them. The CDR3 region has the DNA TGTGCCAGCAGCGTAGTGCCGGGGACTGAAGCTTTCTTT. Its translation is CASSVVPGTEAFF.

This clone was seen only a few times. The chain links TRBV29-1 to TRBJ1-3; perhaps TRBD1 as D (6 bases). Germline CDR1 is SQVTM and CDR2 is ANQGSEA. The CDR3 runs 15 residues. The V gene lost 7 bases and the J gene lost 2 bases, with 18 bases spanning the gap. CDR3 in amino acids: CSATKGDLAGNTIYF. CDR3 DNA sequence: TGCAGCGCCACCAAGGGGGATCTGGCTGGAAACACCATATATTTT.

Only a few counts were recorded for this clone. The chain combines TRBV4-3 with TRBJ1-5; no reliable D call. The CDR3 sequence is 15 residues long. The V and J ends lost 0 bases and 2 bases respectively, with 8 bases between them. Germline CDR1 reads LGHNA; CDR2 reads YSLEER. The CDR3 DNA reads as TGCGCCAGCAGCCAAGACCGGGTAGGCAATCAGCCCCAGCATTTT. This encodes CASSQDRVGNQPQHF.

The J gene is TRBJ1-3, the V gene TRBV6-5; 9 nucleotides match TRBD1. After removal of 5 bases from V and 8 bases from J, the junction contained 7 bases not matched to a gene. This CDR3 region has 14 residues. In germline, CDR1 is MNHEY, CDR2 SVGAGI. The CDR3 here is CASSRGQGGHTIYF. The CDR3 DNA sequence: TGTGCCAGCAGTCGGGGACAGGGCGGACACACCATATATTTT.

Only one count was recorded for this clone. The chain is built from TRBV4-1 and TRBJ1-4; D is uncertain. Germline V CDR1 and CDR2: MGHRA, YSYEKL. The CDR3 totals 13 residues. V was shortened by 3 bases and J by 12 bases, with 14 bases between the two germline ends. The DNA of the CDR3 is TGCGCCAGCAGCCATCTCAGTCCGGCGGAACTGTTTTTT. This gives the protein CASSHLSPAELFF.

This chain uses TRBV30 with TRBJ1-2; D gene unclear. The CDR3 covers 12 residues. V was shortened by 3 bases and J by 4 bases, with 9 bases between the two germline ends. Germline CDR1 reads GTSNPN; CDR2 reads SVGIG (reference sequence). The CDR3 nucleotides are TGTGCCTGGAGCGTGGCGGTCTATGGCTACACCTTC. It translates to CAWSVAVYGYTF.

This clone came up once. This chain links TRBV4-1 with TRBJ2-5; 7 nucleotides agree with TRBD2. J was trimmed by 4 bases and V by 0 bases; bases with no gene match: 11. The CDR3 sequence is 17 residues long. From germline, CDR1 is MGHRA and CDR2 YSYEKL. The CDR3 loop is CASSQEGPRTRTETQYF. In DNA, the CDR3 is TGCGCCAGCAGCCAAGAGGGGCCTAGGACTAGGACAGAGACCCAGTACTTC.